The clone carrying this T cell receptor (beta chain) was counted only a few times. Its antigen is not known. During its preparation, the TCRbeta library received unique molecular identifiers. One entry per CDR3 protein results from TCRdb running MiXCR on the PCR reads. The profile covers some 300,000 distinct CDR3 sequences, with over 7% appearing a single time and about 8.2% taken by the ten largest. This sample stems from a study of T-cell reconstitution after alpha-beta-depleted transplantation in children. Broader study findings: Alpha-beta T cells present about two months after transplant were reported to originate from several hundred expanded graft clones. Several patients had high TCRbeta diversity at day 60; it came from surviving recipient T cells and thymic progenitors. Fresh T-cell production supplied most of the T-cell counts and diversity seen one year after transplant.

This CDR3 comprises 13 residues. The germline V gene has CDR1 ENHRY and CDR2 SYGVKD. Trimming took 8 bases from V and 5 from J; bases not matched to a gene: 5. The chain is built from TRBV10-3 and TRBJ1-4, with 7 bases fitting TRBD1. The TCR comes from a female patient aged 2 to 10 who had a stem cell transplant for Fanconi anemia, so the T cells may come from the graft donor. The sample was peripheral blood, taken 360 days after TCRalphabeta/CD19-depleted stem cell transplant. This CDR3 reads CAIRGGLNEKLFF. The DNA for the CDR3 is TGTGCCATCCGAGGGGGCCTGAATGAAAAACTGTTTTTT.